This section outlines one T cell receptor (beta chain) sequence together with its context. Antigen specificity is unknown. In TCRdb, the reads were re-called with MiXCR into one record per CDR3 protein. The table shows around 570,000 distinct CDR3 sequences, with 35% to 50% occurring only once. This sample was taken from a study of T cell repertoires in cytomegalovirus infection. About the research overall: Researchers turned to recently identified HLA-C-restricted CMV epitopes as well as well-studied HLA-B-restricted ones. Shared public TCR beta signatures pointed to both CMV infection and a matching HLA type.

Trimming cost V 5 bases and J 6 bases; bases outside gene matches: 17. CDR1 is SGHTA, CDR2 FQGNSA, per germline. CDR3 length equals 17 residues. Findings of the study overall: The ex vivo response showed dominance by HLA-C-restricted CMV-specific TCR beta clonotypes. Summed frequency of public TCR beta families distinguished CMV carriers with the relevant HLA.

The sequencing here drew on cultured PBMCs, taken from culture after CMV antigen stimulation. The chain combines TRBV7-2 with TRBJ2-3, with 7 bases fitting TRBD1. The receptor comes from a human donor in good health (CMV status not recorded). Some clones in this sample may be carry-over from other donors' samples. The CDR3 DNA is TGTGCCAGCAGCCGAAACGGACAGGTCGCGTCCCCGGATACGCAGTATTTT. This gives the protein CASSRNGQVASPDTQYF.